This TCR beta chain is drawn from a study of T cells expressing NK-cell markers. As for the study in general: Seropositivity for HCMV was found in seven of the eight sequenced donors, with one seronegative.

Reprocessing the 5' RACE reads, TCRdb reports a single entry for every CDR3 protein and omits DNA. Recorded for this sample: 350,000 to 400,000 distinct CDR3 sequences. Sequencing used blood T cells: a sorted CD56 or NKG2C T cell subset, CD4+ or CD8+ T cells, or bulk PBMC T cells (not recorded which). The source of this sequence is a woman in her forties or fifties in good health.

CDR3 region: CSASDGRDSPLHF. The rearrangement joins TRBV29-1 to TRBJ1-6. CDR3 length equals 13 residues. CDR1 is SQVTM and CDR2 is ANQGSEA in the germline V gene.